Listed below are T cell receptor beta chains from one sample, sequenced in a study of T cell changes during pregnancy in multiple sclerosis. The table came from immunoSEQ multiplex PCR; TCRdb's copy has only in-frame clones and leaves some out. The top ten clones hold more than 0.45% of a sample with about 70,000 clones, around 94% of them seen once. The material sequenced was peripheral blood, taken in the third trimester of pregnancy. The source is a female donor with multiple sclerosis, enrolled in a pregnancy study. The conserved cysteine and the conserved F or W are not part of the CDR3 here. A row's size may be missing; if present it is once, few, many or a size class.

cdr3_aa	v_call	j_call	clone_size
ASSLDRDYGYT	TRBV6-6	TRBJ1-2	few
ASSVVPGGWADTQY	TRBV9	TRBJ2-3	once
AISDAGQGHEKLF	TRBV10-3	TRBJ1-4	-
ASSLRGQGTHEQY	TRBV7-9	TRBJ2-7	-
ASSLNQGAGGYT	TRBV5-4	TRBJ1-2	-
ASSGTKNTGELF	TRBV7-3	TRBJ2-2	-
ASSPSAQPNQPQH	TRBV18	TRBJ1-5	few
ASSHSGQINEKLF	TRBV9	TRBJ1-4	-
ATGRPGNTIY	TRBV6-5	TRBJ1-3	once
SAQSDTQY	TRBV20-1	TRBJ2-3	-
ASSYSVGTAYEQY	TRBV7-8	TRBJ2-7	-
ASSLITTANYGYT	TRBV5-5	TRBJ1-2	-
ASSFKGDYGYT	TRBV7-2	TRBJ1-2	-
ASSLVVNYGYT	TRBV11-1	TRBJ1-2	once
ASSWGQGGNSPLH	TRBV6-5	TRBJ1-6	-
ASSDPAASGNTIY	TRBV18	TRBJ1-3	-
ASSYGGAETQY	TRBV6-5	TRBJ2-5	-
ASSLYRGASSNEQF	TRBV5-6	TRBJ2-1	-
ASSVAQRGGVWEQF	TRBV9	TRBJ2-1	-
ASSLEEARGFSGNTIY	TRBV5-1	TRBJ1-3	-
ASSSFRDRNEQF	TRBV7-2	TRBJ2-1	-
ASSFPGGAVTGELF	TRBV7-9	TRBJ2-2	-
ASSLLGGTVDYEQY	TRBV11-1	TRBJ2-7	-
ASSVVGGGPNTGELF	TRBV9	TRBJ2-2	-
ASSDRDPGELF	TRBV5-8	TRBJ2-2	-
ASRRGLNTEAF	TRBV7-6	TRBJ1-1	-
ASRGGYEQY	TRBV6-5	TRBJ2-7	-
ASSSAGTQGEAF	TRBV7-3	TRBJ1-1	once
AWSRGLKAF	TRBV30	TRBJ1-1	few
SVWTTEGGYT	TRBV29-1	TRBJ1-2	-
ASSPLDFRGLF	TRBV11-2	TRBJ2-2	-